Reported below is one TCR beta chain. Its matching antigen is unknown. The CDR3 has 15 amino acids. Germline lookup yields CDR1 SGHNT and CDR2 YYREEE (reference sequence). V dropped 4 bases and J dropped 3 bases, with 13 bases sitting between them. The data were produced by immunoSEQ multiplex PCR, yet TCRdb's version contains in-frame clones alone and is incomplete. In the table there are some 190,000 clones, 87% of which are singletons. These data originate in a study of Ad26.COV2.S vaccination and SARS-CoV-2 variants. Study-level points and caveats: Vaccinated and placebo-treated recipients had similar non-spike TCR breadth. Vaccine recipients surpassed placebo recipients in spike-specific TCR breadth. Measures of TCR breadth and depth may have fallen short of total T cell responses. After vaccination, substantial breadth of spike-specific CD8+ and CD4+ responses was reported.

The chain has TRBV5-4 and TRBJ2-2; D is perhaps TRBD1 or TRBD2 (5 bases each). This receptor was taken from a human donor who had recovered from COVID-19. The sample consisted of peripheral blood, taken after recovery from COVID-19. The CDR3 DNA reads TGTGCCAGCAGCCTCATAGGGACGGACACCGGGGAGCTGTTTTTT. This encodes CASSLIGTDTGELFF.